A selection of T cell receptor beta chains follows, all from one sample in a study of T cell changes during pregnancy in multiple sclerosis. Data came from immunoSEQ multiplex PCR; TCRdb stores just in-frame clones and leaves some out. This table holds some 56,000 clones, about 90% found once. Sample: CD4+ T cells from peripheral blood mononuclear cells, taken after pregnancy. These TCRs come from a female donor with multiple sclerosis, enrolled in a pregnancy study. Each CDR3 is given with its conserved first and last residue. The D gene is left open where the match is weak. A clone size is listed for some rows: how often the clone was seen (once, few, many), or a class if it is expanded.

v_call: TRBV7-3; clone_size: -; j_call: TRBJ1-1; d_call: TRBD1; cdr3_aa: CASSQQGRNTEAFF; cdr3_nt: TGTGCCAGCAGCCAACAGGGGCGGAACACTGAAGCTTTCTTT
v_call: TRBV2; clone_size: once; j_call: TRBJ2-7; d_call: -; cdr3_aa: CASSTRTVTYEQYF; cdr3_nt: TGTGCCAGCAGTACGAGGACAGTTACCTACGAGCAGTACTTC
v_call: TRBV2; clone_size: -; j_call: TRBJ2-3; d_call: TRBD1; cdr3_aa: CASRIRDRFVGDTQYF; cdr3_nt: TGTGCCAGCAGGATCCGGGACAGGTTTGTTGGGGATACGCAGTATTTT
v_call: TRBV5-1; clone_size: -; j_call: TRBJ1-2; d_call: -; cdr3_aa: CASSAAGGAGYGYTF; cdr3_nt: TGCGCCAGCAGCGCGGCGGGGGGCGCGGGCTATGGCTACACCTTC
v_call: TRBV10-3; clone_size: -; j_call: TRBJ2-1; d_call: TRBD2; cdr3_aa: CAISALLGLAGGEQFF; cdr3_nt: TGTGCCATCAGTGCCCTACTTGGGCTAGCGGGGGGAGAGCAGTTCTTC
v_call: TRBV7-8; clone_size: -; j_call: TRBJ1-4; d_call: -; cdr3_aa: CASSLGLSGGGEKLFF; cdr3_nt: TGTGCCAGCAGCTTAGGATTATCCGGAGGCGGTGAAAAACTGTTTTTT
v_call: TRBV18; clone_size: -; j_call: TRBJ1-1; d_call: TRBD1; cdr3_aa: CASSPVGGGDTEAFF; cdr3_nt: TGTGCCAGCTCACCGGTAGGGGGCGGGGACACTGAAGCTTTCTTT
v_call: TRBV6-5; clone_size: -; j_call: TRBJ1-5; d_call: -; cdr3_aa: CASSYGQVNQPQHF; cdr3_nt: TGTGCCAGCAGTTACGGGCAGGTCAATCAGCCCCAGCATTTT
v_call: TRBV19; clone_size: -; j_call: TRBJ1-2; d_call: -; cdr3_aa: CASSIGAGVNYGYTF; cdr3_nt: TGTGCCAGTAGTATCGGGGCAGGGGTGAACTATGGCTACACCTTC
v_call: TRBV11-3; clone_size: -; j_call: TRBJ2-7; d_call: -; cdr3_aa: CASSPGSSSYEQYF; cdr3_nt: TGTGCCAGCAGCCCAGGCTCCAGCTCCTACGAGCAGTACTTC
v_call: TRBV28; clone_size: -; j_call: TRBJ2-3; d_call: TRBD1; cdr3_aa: CASSPQGALSGTQYF; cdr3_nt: TGTGCCAGCAGTCCTCAGGGGGCCCTGAGCGGAACGCAGTATTTT
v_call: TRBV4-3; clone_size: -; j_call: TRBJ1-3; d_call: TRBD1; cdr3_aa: CASSQDAGYRGQDTIYF; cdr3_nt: TGCGCCAGCAGCCAAGATGCAGGATACAGGGGGCAGGACACCATATATTTT
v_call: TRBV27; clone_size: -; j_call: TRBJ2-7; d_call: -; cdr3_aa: CASLKQGLPYEQYF; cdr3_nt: TGTGCCAGTCTCAAACAAGGACTGCCCTACGAGCAGTACTTC
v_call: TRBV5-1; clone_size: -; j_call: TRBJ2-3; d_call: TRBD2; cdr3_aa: CASSSVLAGLTDTQYF; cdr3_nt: TGCGCCAGCAGCTCGGTACTAGCGGGGCTTACAGATACGCAGTATTTT
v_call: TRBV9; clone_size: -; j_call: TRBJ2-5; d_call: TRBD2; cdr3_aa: CASSLGLAGGNQETQYF; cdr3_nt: TGTGCCAGCAGCCTCGGACTAGCGGGGGGTAACCAAGAGACCCAGTACTTC
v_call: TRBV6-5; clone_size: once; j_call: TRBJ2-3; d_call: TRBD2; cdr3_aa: CASRLAGGRDTQYF; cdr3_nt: TGTGCCAGCAGGCTAGCGGGGGGGAGAGATACGCAGTATTTT
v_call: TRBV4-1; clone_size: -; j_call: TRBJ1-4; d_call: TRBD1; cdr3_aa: CASSQRQGETTNEKLFF; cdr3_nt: TGCGCCAGCAGCCAGCGACAGGGTGAGACCACTAATGAAAAACTGTTTTTT
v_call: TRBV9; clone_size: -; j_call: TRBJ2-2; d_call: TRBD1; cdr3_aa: CASSVRTGTGELFF; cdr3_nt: TGTGCCAGCAGCGTCCGGACAGGGACCGGGGAGCTGTTTTTT
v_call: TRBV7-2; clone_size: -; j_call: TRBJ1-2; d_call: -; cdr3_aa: CASSPSGDGYTF; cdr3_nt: TGTGCCAGCAGCCCGTCCGGGGATGGCTACACCTTC
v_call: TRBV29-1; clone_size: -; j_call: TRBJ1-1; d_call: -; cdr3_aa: CSVETGRNTEAFF; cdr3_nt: TGCAGCGTTGAAACAGGCCGGAACACTGAAGCTTTCTTT
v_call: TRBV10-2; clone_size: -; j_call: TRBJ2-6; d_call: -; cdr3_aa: CASSIGGIAANVLTF; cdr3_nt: TGCGCCAGCAGTATTGGGGGCATCGCGGCCAACGTCCTGACTTTC